The 9 T cell receptor beta chains given below trace back to one sample, sequenced in a study of CD8 T cells in ankylosing spondylitis. Study outcomes and limitations: It appeared that ankylosing spondylitis blood was characterized by a TCR beta motif of eight highly homologous variants.

Which antigens these TCRs recognize remains unknown. TCRdb recomputed calls from the 5' RACE reads with MiXCR, one row per CDR3 protein. The sample has about 340,000 distinct CDR3 sequences, roughly 8% seen once; the top ten hold more than 12%. Sequenced sample: blood, either unsorted or a sorted T cell fraction (not recorded which). These receptors were taken from a male donor with ankylosing spondylitis.

This clonotype was seen ten or more times. The chain couples TRBV5-6 to TRBJ1-5; 9 positions agree with TRBD1. V lost 0 bases, J lost 3 bases, and 4 bases stayed unmatched. CDR3 length: 16 amino acids. The V gene's germline CDR1 is SGHDT and CDR2 YYEEEE. The CDR3 bases are TGTGCCAGCAGCTTGGAGGGACAGGGTTTCAATCAGCCCCAGCATTTT. It yields the protein CASSLEGQGFNQPQHF.

V and J are TRBV20-1 and TRBJ1-5, with D perhaps matching TRBD1 (5 bases). The V end was cut by 0 bases, the J end by 1 base, with 16 bases between. The CDR3 runs 17 residues. CDR1 DFQATT and CDR2 SNEGSKA come from the germline V gene (reference sequence). CDR3 bases: TGCAGTGCTAGAGACGGGGACGGTCGGGGCAGCAATCAGCCCCAGCATTTT. Translated, it gives CSARDGDGRGSNQPQHF.

The chain couples TRBV14 to TRBJ2-7, with 10 positions matching TRBD1. Looked up from germline, CDR1 is SGHDN and CDR2 is FVKESK. V lost 0 bases, J lost 5 bases, and 7 bases stayed unmatched. CDR3 length: 16 amino acids. The chain's CDR3 is CASSQELPGTGDEQYF. The CDR3, as DNA: TGTGCCAGCAGCCAAGAACTACCAGGGACAGGGGACGAGCAGTACTTC. Full variable domain (missing parts from reference TRBV14 and TRBJ2-7): EAGVTQFPSHSVIEKGQTVTLRCDPISGHDNLYWYRRVMGKEIKFLLHFVKESKQDESGMPNNRFLAERTGGTYSTLKVQPAELEDSGVYFCASSQELPGTGDEQYFGPGTRLTVT.

This clonotype was observed a few times. The chain is built from TRBV7-7 and TRBJ2-1, with 8 bases matching TRBD2. There are 15 residues in the CDR3. Germline V gene data show CDR1 as SSHAT and CDR2 as FNYEAQ (reference sequence). J was trimmed by 6 bases and V by 1 base; bases with no gene match: 5. The CDR3 protein is CASSLDSGIANEQFF. CDR3 DNA sequence: TGTGCCAGCAGCTTAGATAGCGGGATTGCCAATGAGCAGTTCTTC.

The chain uses TRBV5-1 and TRBJ2-7, with TRBD2 as a possible D gene (6 bases). V was shortened by 2 bases and J by 5 bases, with 14 bases between the two germline ends. The CDR3 has 14 residues. In germline, CDR1 is SGHRS, CDR2 YFSETQ. The CDR3, as DNA: TGCGCCAGCAGCTTACCGGGAGAGACCAACGAGCAGTACTTC. It yields the protein CASSLPGETNEQYF. Looking up the rest from reference TRBV5-1 and TRBJ2-7 gives the full variable domain: KAGVTQTPRYLIKTRGQQVTLSCSPISGHRSVSWYQQTPGQGLQFLFEYFSETQRNKGNFPGRFSGRQFSNSRSEMNVSTLELGDSALYLCASSLPGETNEQYFGPGTRLTVT.

The rearrangement joins TRBV29-1 to TRBJ2-1; possible D gene TRBD2, 6 bases. CDR1 is SQVTM and CDR2 is ANQGSEA in the germline V gene. V was pared by 4 bases and J by 8 bases, with 12 bases between. The CDR3 loop spans 12 amino acids. CDR3 region: CSVAGAVHEQFF. As DNA, the CDR3 is TGCAGCGTTGCGGGAGCTGTACATGAGCAGTTCTTC.

This clonotype has just a few counts. J is TRBJ2-5 and V is TRBV11-3; TRBD2 is a possible D gene (6 bases). The CDR3 covers 15 residues. Germline V gives CDR1 SGHNT, CDR2 YENEEA. V dropped 4 bases and J dropped 0 bases, with 12 bases sitting between them. The CDR3 DNA reads as TGTGCCAGCAGCTCCGATAGCGGATACCAAGAGACCCAGTACTTC. Translating it yields CASSSDSGYQETQYF.

The chain employs TRBV20-1 and TRBJ1-1; the D is unclear. With 0 bases removed from V and 3 bases from J, the gap between germline ends came to 11 bases. The CDR3 covers 14 residues. CDR1 and CDR2 from the germline V gene are DFQATT and SNEGSKA (reference sequence). CDR3 loop: CSARDRFPDTEAFF. For the CDR3, the DNA is TGCAGTGCTAGAGATCGGTTTCCGGACACTGAAGCTTTCTTT.

This rearrangement joins TRBV20-1 to TRBJ1-5; possible D gene TRBD1, 6 bases. CDR3 size: 13 residues. The V end lost 3 bases, the J end lost 6 bases, and 12 bases lay between the germline ends. Germline loops: CDR1 DFQATT, CDR2 SNEGSKA (reference sequence). CDR3 bases: TGCAGTGCTAGTTTGGGGGCTTCTCAGCCCCAGCATTTT. Encoded protein: CSASLGASQPQHF.